The subject of this entry is one TCR beta chain. Its antigen is undetermined. Donors came from a validation cohort of some 110 subjects, distinct from the first 666-subject cohort. This sample is drawn from a study of cytomegalovirus exposure and HLA in healthy donors. The study, taken as a whole, reports: Rarity held for most TCR sequences, but there were some public TCRs that occurred in many donors. Altogether, 164 TCR beta chains were recorded as cytomegalovirus-associated. In the roughly 120 validation repertoires, a later analysis found that first-cohort TCR clusters tended to co-occur.

Method: immunoSEQ multiplex PCR; TCRdb's copy keeps in-frame clones and lacks some. The data contain fewer than 400,000 clones, approximately 86% of them seen just once; the ten biggest clones take up around 0.96%. Sequencing was carried out using PBMCs. This sequence originates from a man younger than 45 in good health and CMV-seronegative.

CDR3: CASSGTGFYGYTF. As DNA, the CDR3 is TGTGCCAGCAGTGGGACAGGATTTTATGGCTACACCTTC. This chain uses TRBV6-1 with TRBJ1-2; 7 bases align to TRBD1. The ends lost 4 bases at V and 5 bases at J; junction bases unmatched: 4. Germline lookup yields CDR1 MNHNS and CDR2 SASEGT. CDR3 size: 13 residues.